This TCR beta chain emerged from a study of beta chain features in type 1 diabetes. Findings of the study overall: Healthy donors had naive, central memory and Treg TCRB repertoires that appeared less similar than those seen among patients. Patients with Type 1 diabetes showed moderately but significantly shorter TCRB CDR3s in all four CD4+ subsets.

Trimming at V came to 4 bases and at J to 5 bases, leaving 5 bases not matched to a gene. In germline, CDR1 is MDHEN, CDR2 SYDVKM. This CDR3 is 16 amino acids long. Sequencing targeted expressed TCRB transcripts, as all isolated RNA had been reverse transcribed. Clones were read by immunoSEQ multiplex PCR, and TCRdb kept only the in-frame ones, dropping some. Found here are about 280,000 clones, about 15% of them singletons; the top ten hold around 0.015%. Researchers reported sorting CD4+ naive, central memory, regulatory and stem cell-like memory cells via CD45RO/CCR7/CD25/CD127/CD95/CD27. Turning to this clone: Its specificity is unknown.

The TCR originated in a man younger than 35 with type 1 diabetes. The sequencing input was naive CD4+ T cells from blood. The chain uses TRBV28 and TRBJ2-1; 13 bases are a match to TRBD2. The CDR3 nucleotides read TGTGCCAGCAGTTCAACCGGGACTAGCGGGAACAATGAGCAGTTCTTC. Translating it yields CASSSTGTSGNNEQFF.